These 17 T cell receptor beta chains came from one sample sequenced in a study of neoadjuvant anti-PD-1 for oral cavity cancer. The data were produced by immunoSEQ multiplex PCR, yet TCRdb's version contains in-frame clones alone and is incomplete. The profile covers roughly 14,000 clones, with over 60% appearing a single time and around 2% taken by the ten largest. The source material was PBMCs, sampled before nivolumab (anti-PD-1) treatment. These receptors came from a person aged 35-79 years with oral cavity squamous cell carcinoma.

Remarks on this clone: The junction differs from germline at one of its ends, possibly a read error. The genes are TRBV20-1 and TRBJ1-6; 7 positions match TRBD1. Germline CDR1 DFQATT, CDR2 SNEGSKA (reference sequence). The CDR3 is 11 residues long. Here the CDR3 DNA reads TGCAGTGCTCTCCGCGGACAGGTCCTCCTCTTT. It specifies CSALRGQVLLF.

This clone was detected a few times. CDR3 sequence: CASSLVLEVTDTQYF. CDR3 in DNA: TGTGCCAGCAGCTTAGTCCTGGAGGTCACAGATACGCAGTATTTT. The rearrangement joins TRBV7-9 to TRBJ2-3; possible D gene TRBD2, 5 bases. Germline values: CDR1 SEHNR, CDR2 FQNEAQ (reference sequence). The V end was cut by 1 base, the J end by 2 bases, with 10 bases between. The CDR3 runs 15 residues.

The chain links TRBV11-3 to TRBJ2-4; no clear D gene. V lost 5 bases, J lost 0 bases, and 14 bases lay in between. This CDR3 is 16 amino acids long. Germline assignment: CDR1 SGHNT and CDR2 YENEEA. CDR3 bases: TGTGCCAGCAGCCCCCTACGCTTGCTAGCCAAAAACATTCAGTACTTC. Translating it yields CASSPLRLLAKNIQYF.

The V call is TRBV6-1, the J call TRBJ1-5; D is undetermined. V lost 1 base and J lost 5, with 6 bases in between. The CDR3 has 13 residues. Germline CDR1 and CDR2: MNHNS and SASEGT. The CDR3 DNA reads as TGTGCCAGCAGTGAAGTTTTCGATCAGCCCCAGCATTTT. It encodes CASSEVFDQPQHF.

CDR3 sequence: CASSLEALRSPLHF. The DNA of the CDR3 is TGTGCCAGCAGTTTAGAAGCCCTTAGGTCACCCCTCCACTTT. This chain uses TRBV27 with TRBJ1-6; D is unresolved. V was trimmed by 2 bases and J by 10 bases, leaving 12 bases between them. The CDR3 covers 14 residues. Germline assignment: CDR1 MNHEY and CDR2 SMNVEV (reference sequence).

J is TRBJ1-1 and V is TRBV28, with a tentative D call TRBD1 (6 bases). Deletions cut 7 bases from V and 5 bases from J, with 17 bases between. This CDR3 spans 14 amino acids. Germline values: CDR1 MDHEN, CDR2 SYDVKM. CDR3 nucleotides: TGTGCCAGCAAACCCGCGTGGGGGGCAACTGAAGCTTTCTTT. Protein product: CASKPAWGATEAFF.

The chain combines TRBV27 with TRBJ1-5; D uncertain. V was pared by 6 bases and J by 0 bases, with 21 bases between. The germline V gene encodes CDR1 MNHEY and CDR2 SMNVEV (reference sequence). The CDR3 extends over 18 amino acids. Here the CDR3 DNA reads TGTGCCAGCAGCTCCCTACCCCAGGTGGGGAATAGCAATCAGCCCCAGCATTTT. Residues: CASSSLPQVGNSNQPQHF.

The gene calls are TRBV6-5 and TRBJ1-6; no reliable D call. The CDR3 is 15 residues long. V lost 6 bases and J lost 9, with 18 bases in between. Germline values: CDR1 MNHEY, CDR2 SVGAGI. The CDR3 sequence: CASRGDSQGFSPLHF. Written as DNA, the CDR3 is TGTGCCAGCAGGGGTGACTCCCAAGGGTTTTCACCCCTCCACTTT.

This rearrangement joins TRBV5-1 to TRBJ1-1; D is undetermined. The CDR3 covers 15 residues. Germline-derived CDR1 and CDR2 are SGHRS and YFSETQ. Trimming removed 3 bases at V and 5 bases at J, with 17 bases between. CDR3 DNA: TGCGCCAGCAGCTCCCGGACGGGTGGGAGGACTGAAGCTTTCTTT. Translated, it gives CASSSRTGGRTEAFF.

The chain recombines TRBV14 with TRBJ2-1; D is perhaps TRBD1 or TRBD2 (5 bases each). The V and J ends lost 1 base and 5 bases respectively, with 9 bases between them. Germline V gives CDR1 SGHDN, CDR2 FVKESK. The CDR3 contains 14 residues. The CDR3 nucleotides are TGTGCCAGCAGCCAAGCCCGGGGCCACAATGAGCAGTTCTTC. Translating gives CASSQARGHNEQFF.

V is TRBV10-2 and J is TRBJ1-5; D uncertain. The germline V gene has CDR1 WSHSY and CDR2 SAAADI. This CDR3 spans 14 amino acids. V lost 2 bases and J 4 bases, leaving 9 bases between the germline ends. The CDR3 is CASSEDQVNQPQHF. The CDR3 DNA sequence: TGCGCCAGCAGTGAGGACCAGGTTAATCAGCCCCAGCATTTT.

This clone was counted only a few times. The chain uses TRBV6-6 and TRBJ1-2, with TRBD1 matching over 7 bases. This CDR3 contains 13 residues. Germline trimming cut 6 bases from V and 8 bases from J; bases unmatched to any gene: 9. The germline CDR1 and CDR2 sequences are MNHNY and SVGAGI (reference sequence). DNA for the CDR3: TGTGCCAGCAGGCGACAGGGACTTACGGGCTACACCTTC. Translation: CASRRQGLTGYTF.

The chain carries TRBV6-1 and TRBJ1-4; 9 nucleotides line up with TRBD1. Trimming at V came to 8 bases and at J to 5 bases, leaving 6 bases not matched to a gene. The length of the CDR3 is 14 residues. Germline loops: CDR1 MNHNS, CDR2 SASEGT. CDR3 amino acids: CASGTGTPNEKLFF. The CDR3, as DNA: TGTGCCAGCGGGACAGGGACCCCCAATGAAAAACTGTTTTTT.

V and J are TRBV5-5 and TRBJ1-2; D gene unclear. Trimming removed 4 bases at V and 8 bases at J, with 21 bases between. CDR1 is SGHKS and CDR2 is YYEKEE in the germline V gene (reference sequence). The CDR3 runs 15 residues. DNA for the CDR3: TGTGCCAGCAGCCCTGGTAGAGGGCGGGCAGAAGGCTACACCTTC. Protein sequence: CASSPGRGRAEGYTF.

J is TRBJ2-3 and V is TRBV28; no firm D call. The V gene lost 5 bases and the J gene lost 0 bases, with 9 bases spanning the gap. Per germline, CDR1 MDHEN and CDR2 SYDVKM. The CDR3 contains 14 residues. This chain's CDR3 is CASSPVSSTDTQYF. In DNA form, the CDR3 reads TGTGCCAGCAGTCCCGTCAGTAGCACAGATACGCAGTATTTT.

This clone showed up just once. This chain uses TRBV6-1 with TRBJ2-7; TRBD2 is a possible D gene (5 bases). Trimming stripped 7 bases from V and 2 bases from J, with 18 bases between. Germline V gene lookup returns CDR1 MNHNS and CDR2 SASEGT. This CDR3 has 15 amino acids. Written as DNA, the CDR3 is TGTGCCAGCATCGACCCGGGGTGGGTTCCCTACGAGCAGTACTTC. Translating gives CASIDPGWVPYEQYF.

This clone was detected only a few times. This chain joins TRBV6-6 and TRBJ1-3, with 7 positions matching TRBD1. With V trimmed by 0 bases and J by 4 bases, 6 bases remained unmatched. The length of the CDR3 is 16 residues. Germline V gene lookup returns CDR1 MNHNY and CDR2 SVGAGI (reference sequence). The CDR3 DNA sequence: TGTGCCAGCAGTTACTCGAAACAGGGGAGGGGAAACACCATATATTTT. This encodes CASSYSKQGRGNTIYF.